This T cell receptor beta chain is from a study of CD8 T cells in ankylosing spondylitis. Quantitative 5'-RACE with molecular barcodes was used to make the TCR beta libraries. From the 5' RACE reads, TCRdb called clonotypes with MiXCR, one entry per CDR3 protein. The repertoire holds roughly 230,000 distinct CDR3 sequences, with 8% to 11% as singletons. The table lists this clonotype with many counts. The germline V gene encodes CDR1 SGHRS and CDR2 YFSETQ. The length of the CDR3 is 13 residues. Trimming cost V 4 bases and J 5 bases; bases outside gene matches: 5. J is TRBJ2-7 and V is TRBV5-1; the match to TRBD2 covers 8 bases. The source of this sequence is a male donor with ankylosing spondylitis or in good health (not recorded which). Material for sequencing was blood, either unsorted or a sorted T cell fraction (not recorded which). CDR3 region: CASSGTGGDEQYF. The CDR3 DNA is TGCGCCAGCAGCGGAACGGGGGGGGACGAGCAGTACTTC.